A selection of T cell receptor beta chains follows, all from one sample in a study of blood T cell repertoires in COVID-19. Profiling relied on immunoSEQ multiplex PCR, and the TCRdb table lists in-frame clones only, not all of them. The sample holds a few hundred thousand clones; around 91% are singletons and the top ten take approximately 12%. Material: peripheral blood. These receptors were obtained from a woman in her fifties or sixties with acute or convalescent COVID-19. CDR3s include the opening cysteine and the closing phenylalanine or tryptophan. The D gene is left open where the match is weak. Where a row states a size, it is once, few, many or the class of an expanded clone; other rows omit it.

j_call v_call clone_size d_call cdr3_nt cdr3_aa
TRBJ1-3 TRBV19 once TRBD1 TGTGCCAGTAGTACCCGGACAGGTCCTTGGACCCCCTCTGGAAACACCATATATTTT CASSTRTGPWTPSGNTIYF
TRBJ2-4 TRBV7-8 once . TGTGCCAGCAGCTTACCGGGGAAAAACATTCAGTACTTC CASSLPGKNIQYF
TRBJ1-6 TRBV2 . TRBD1 TGTGCCAGCAGTGACCCGGACAGGGGAGGTCCAGGTTCACCCCTCCACTTT CASSDPDRGGPGSPLHF
TRBJ1-2 TRBV3-1/TRBV3-2 . TRBD1 TGTGCCAGCAGCCTACAGGGGTTTCAGGCTGGCTACACCTTC CASSLQGFQAGYTF
TRBJ1-6 TRBV6-2/TRBV6-3 . . TGTGCCAGCAGTAAACAGGACGTCTATAATTCACCCCTCCACTTT CASSKQDVYNSPLHF
TRBJ2-7 TRBV5-4 . . TGTGCCAGCAGCCGGACAGCTAACTACGAGCAGTACTTC CASSRTANYEQYF
TRBJ2-1 TRBV7-2 . TRBD1 TGTGCCAGCAGCTCGGGACAGATCATTAACAATGAGCAGTTCTTC CASSSGQIINNEQFF
TRBJ2-7 TRBV6-2/TRBV6-3 . . TGTGCCAGCAGTTTGCTAGCAGAATACGAGCAGTACTTC CASSLLAEYEQYF
TRBJ2-7 TRBV19 few TRBD2 TGTGCCAGTAGTATCGCGCCTAGCGGGAGTTACGAGCAGTACTTC CASSIAPSGSYEQYF
TRBJ1-5 TRBV19 . TRBD1 TGTGCCAGTAGACATTCACAGGGGGAGCTGCAGCCCCAGCATTTT CASRHSQGELQPQHF
TRBJ2-3 TRBV3-1/TRBV3-2 . TRBD2 TGTGCCAGCAGCCTCGGTCGGGGACTAGCGACAGATACGCAGTATTTT CASSLGRGLATDTQYF
TRBJ2-5 TRBV9 . TRBD2 TGTGCCAGCAGCGTAGACCCAGCGGGGGGGCCTTTGGAGACCCAGTACTTC CASSVDPAGGPLETQYF
TRBJ1-5 TRBV6-2/TRBV6-3 . TRBD1 TGTGCCAGCAGTCCCCCGGGTGGACAGGGTGGTCAGCCCCAGCATTTT CASSPPGGQGGQPQHF
TRBJ1-2 TRBV7-9 few . TGTGCCAGCAGCTTAGAGGACAGAATGCCTGGCTACACCTTC CASSLEDRMPGYTF
TRBJ2-3 TRBV30 . . TGTGCTTACACAAGCGGAAGCACAGATACGCAGTATTTT CAYTSGSTDTQYF
TRBJ2-6 TRBV5-4 . . TGTGCCAGCAGCAGTTTAGTGAGCTCTGGGGCCAACGTCCTGACTTTC CASSSLVSSGANVLTF
TRBJ2-3 TRBV6-2/TRBV6-3 . TRBD2 TGTGCCAGCAGTTACGCGTGGCCTAGCGGGCCCTCTAGCACAGATACGCAGTATTTT CASSYAWPSGPSSTDTQYF
TRBJ2-1 TRBV19 . . TGTGCCAGTAGTATAGTTGGGCAGGGGAATGAGCAGTTCTTC CASSIVGQGNEQFF
TRBJ1-4 TRBV27 . . TGTGCCAGCAGTTTGTGGGGAGGCGAAAAACTGTTTTTT CASSLWGGEKLFF
TRBJ1-1 TRBV7-3 . . TGTGCCAGCAGCTTAATGGGGGCCCAACAATCAGGCACTGAAGCTTTCTTT CASSLMGAQQSGTEAFF
TRBJ2-1 TRBV5-1 . TRBD2 TGCGCCAGCAGCTTGGGTAGCGGGAGGGTGGACAATGAGCAGTTCTTC CASSLGSGRVDNEQFF
TRBJ1-3 TRBV7-6 . . TGTGCCAGCAGCCCCACTTACAGGGGAAACACCATATATTTT CASSPTYRGNTIYF
TRBJ1-6 TRBV7-6 . . TGTGCCAGCAGCTTAGTGGGAGGGGGTAATTCACCCCTCCACTTT CASSLVGGGNSPLHF
TRBJ1-1 TRBV5-1 . TRBD1 TGCGCCAGCAGCTTGGATCCCGACAGGGGCACTGAAGCTTTCTTT CASSLDPDRGTEAFF
TRBJ1-5 TRBV7-2 . . TGTGCCAGCAGGTCGAACAGTAAATATCAGCCCCAGCATTTT CASRSNSKYQPQHF
TRBJ2-7 TRBV12-3/TRBV12-4 . . TGTGCCAGCAGTTTAGAGGGGGTAGGCGAGCAGTACTTC CASSLEGVGEQYF
TRBJ2-1 TRBV12-5 . . TGTGCTAGTGATTTGGGGGGCTACCCCCAACGTGGTGAGCAGTTCTTC CASDLGGYPQRGEQFF
TRBJ1-4 TRBV5-1 . TRBD1 TGCGCCAGCAGCTTGACAGGGGATGAAAAACTGTTTTTT CASSLTGDEKLFF
TRBJ2-1 TRBV4-1 . TRBD2 TGCGCCAGCAGCCAAGACCCACTAGCGGGAGGGCCCCACTCCTACAATGAGCAGTTCTTC CASSQDPLAGGPHSYNEQFF
TRBJ1-2 TRBV24-1 . TRBD1 TGTGCCACCAGTGATCACAGGGGTGACTATGGCTACACCTTC CATSDHRGDYGYTF
TRBJ1-1 TRBV30 . . TGTGCCTGGAGTGAGGACTGGAACACTGAAGCTTTCTTT CAWSEDWNTEAFF
TRBJ2-2 TRBV29-1 . TRBD2 TGCAGCGCCGGACTAGCGGCGAACACCGGGGAGCTGTTTTTT CSAGLAANTGELFF
TRBJ1-1 TRBV4-2 once TRBD1 TGTGCCAGCAGCCAAGATCCGGGACAGGGGTCGACTGAAGCTTTCTTT CASSQDPGQGSTEAFF
TRBJ1-2 TRBV18 . TRBD1 TGTGCCAGCTCACCTCGACAGGGAATAGATTATGGCTACACCTTC CASSPRQGIDYGYTF
TRBJ1-1 TRBV19 . . TGTGCCAGTAGTATAGATCTAGAGGTGGGAGCTTTCTTT CASSIDLEVGAFF
TRBJ2-7 TRBV5-1 . TRBD1 TGCGCCAGCAGCACGGACAGGGGGATCTACGAGCAGTACTTC CASSTDRGIYEQYF
TRBJ1-1 TRBV10-1 . . TGCGCCAGCAGCTTGAGTACTGAAGCTTTCTTT CASSLSTEAFF
TRBJ2-5 TRBV19 . TRBD1 TGTGCCAGTAGACAAACAGGGGGCGGAGAGACCCAGTACTTC CASRQTGGGETQYF
TRBJ2-1 TRBV27 . . TGTGCCAGCAGTTCCGAAAGACCTATAGCGGCGTCCTACAATGAGCAGTTCTTC CASSSERPIAASYNEQFF
TRBJ2-7 TRBV18 . TRBD1 TGTGCCAGCTCACCATGGGACAGGAACGAGCAGTACTTC CASSPWDRNEQYF
TRBJ2-7 TRBV18 . . TGTGCCAGCTCACCAGAAATCGACCCACTCAGGGCCTACGAGCAGTACTTC CASSPEIDPLRAYEQYF
TRBJ1-1 TRBV5-1 . TRBD1 TGCGCCAGCAGCTTGGACGGGACAGGGGGCACTGAAGCTTTCTTT CASSLDGTGGTEAFF
TRBJ1-1 TRBV7-9 once . TGTGCCAGCAGCTTCGTGGCCGAAGCTTTCTTT CASSFVAEAFF
TRBJ1-2 TRBV5-6 . . TGTGCCAGCAGCTTGGAGACAGTCGGACGGAACTATGGCTACACCTTC CASSLETVGRNYGYTF